These 13 T cell receptor beta chains share one sample of origin, sequenced in a study of cytomegalovirus exposure and HLA in healthy donors. 13 Jbeta primers and 60 Vbeta primers were used for the PCR. Produced via immunoSEQ multiplex PCR; TCRdb's table is partial and in-frame only. There are fewer than 5,500 clones in the sample; over 70% occur only once, and approximately 6.2% lies in the top ten. The material sequenced was PBMCs. These receptors all come from a woman between 40 and 55 years old in good health and CMV-seropositive.

This chain links TRBV30 with TRBJ2-7; TRBD2 matches at 10 bases. CDR1 and CDR2 from the germline V gene are GTSNPN and SVGIG (reference sequence). Losses at the gene ends were 3 bases for V and 3 bases for J; bases not matched to a gene: 5. The CDR3 extends over 14 amino acids. The CDR3 DNA follows: TGTGCCTGGAGGCCACCTAGCGGGGGCTACGAGCAGTACTTC. It codes for CAWRPPSGGYEQYF.

This clone appeared once. The chain employs TRBV30 and TRBJ2-3, with 12 bases aligning to TRBD2. V gave up 3 bases and J gave up 6 bases; unmatched junction bases: 4. Germline assignment: CDR1 GTSNPN and CDR2 SVGIG (reference sequence). CDR3 length: 14 residues. The CDR3 sequence is CAWRSSGGADTQYF. DNA for the CDR3: TGTGCCTGGAGATCTAGCGGGGGGGCGGATACGCAGTATTTT.

V usage is TRBV1 and J usage is TRBJ2-1; the D call of TRBD1 is as the table states it, not checked on the DNA. TRBV1 has pseudogene status. The CDR3 runs 14 residues. This chain's CDR3 is CTSSHTGKVDEQFF. The CDR3 bases are TGCACCAGCAGCCATACAGGGAAGGTCGATGAGCAGTTCTTC.

The gene calls are TRBV29-1 and TRBJ1-1; TRBD1 matches at 8 bases. The CDR3 consists of 11 residues. Trimming removed 5 bases from V and 7 bases from J; junction bases left unmatched: 3. Germline CDR1 and CDR2: SQVTM and ANQGSEA. CDR3 amino acids: CSVWTGFEAFF. As DNA, the CDR3 is TGCAGCGTTTGGACAGGGTTTGAAGCTTTCTTT.

The chain combines TRBV30 with TRBJ1-5; D ambiguous. This CDR3 is 13 amino acids long. Per germline, CDR1 GTSNPN and CDR2 SVGIG (reference sequence). The V and J ends lost 5 bases and 0 bases respectively, with 8 bases between them. The CDR3 spells CAWAEGSNQPQHF. CDR3 nucleotides: TGTGCCTGGGCGGAGGGTAGCAATCAGCCCCAGCATTTT. Looking up the rest from reference TRBV30 and TRBJ1-5 gives the full variable domain: SQTIHQWPATLVQPVGSPLSLECTVEGTSNPNLYWYRQAAGRGLQLLFYSVGIGQISSEVPQNLSASRPQDRQFILSSKKLLLSDSGFYLCAWAEGSNQPQHFGDGTRLSIL.

This clone was recorded only once. This rearrangement joins TRBV6-6 to TRBJ1-5, with 7 positions matching TRBD1. Germline V gene sequence: CDR1 MNHNY, CDR2 SVGAGI (reference sequence). V was pared by 6 bases and J by 2 bases, with 7 bases of the junction left unmatched. The CDR3 consists of 15 residues. The CDR3 is CASSHTGVGNQPQHF. The CDR3 DNA follows: TGTGCCAGCAGCCACACAGGGGTGGGCAATCAGCCCCAGCATTTT.

The V gene is TRBV5-4, the J gene TRBJ1-4; 7 bases agree with TRBD1. With V trimmed by 6 bases and J by 3 bases, 14 bases remained unmatched. The CDR3 is 17 amino acids. Germline CDR1 reads SGHNT; CDR2 reads YYREEE (reference sequence). The CDR3 reads CASTSDRDRAANEKLFF. The CDR3 DNA sequence: TGTGCCAGCACCTCTGACAGGGACCGGGCGGCTAATGAAAAACTGTTTTTT.

The gene calls are TRBV15 and TRBJ1-1, with TRBD1 matching 8 bases. The CDR3 sequence is 14 residues long. Germline V lookup: CDR1 LNHNV, CDR2 YYDKDF (reference sequence). Unmatched junction bases numbered 5, after V lost 4 bases and J lost 4 bases. The CDR3 nucleotides are TGTGCCACCAGCATTAGACAGGGGAGCACTGAAGCTTTCTTT. This encodes CATSIRQGSTEAFF. The full variable domain, completed using reference TRBV15 and TRBJ1-1, is DAMVIQNPRYQVTQFGKPVTLSCSQTLNHNVMYWYQQKSSQAPKLLFHYYDKDFNNEADTPDNFQSRRPNTSFCFLDIRSPGLGDTAMYLCATSIRQGSTEAFFGQGTRLTVV.

The chain has TRBV6-5 and TRBJ2-7, with TRBD1 matching over 9 bases. This CDR3 region has 13 residues. CDR1 MNHEY and CDR2 SVGAGI come from the germline V gene. With V trimmed by 6 bases and J by 4 bases, 4 bases remained unmatched. The CDR3 DNA reads as TGTGCCAGCAGAGGGACAGGGAGGTACGAGCAGTACTTC. It is translated as CASRGTGRYEQYF.

The gene calls are TRBV5-1 and TRBJ1-2; TRBD1 matches at 9 bases. The germline V gene encodes CDR1 SGHRS and CDR2 YFSETQ. V lost 5 bases and J lost 2; bases outside the gene matches: 4. This CDR3 comprises 14 residues. CDR3: CASRPQGANYGYTF. Written as DNA, the CDR3 is TGCGCCAGCAGGCCACAGGGGGCAAACTATGGCTACACCTTC.

This rearrangement joins TRBV29-1 to TRBJ1-5; 9 positions match TRBD1. CDR3 size: 17 residues. CDR1 and CDR2 (germline): SQVTM, ANQGSEA. V lost 6 bases, J lost 1 base, and 13 bases stayed unmatched. The CDR3, as DNA: TGCAGCGTGACCCGGGACAGGGCAGGGAGAAGCAATCAGCCCCAGCATTTT. Translating it yields CSVTRDRAGRSNQPQHF.

This clone was detected once. The chain couples TRBV30 to TRBJ1-5; tentatively, D is TRBD1 (6 bases). Germline CDR1 GTSNPN, CDR2 SVGIG (reference sequence). The V gene lost 2 bases and the J gene lost 0 bases, with 14 bases spanning the gap. The CDR3 totals 16 residues. The CDR3 DNA reads as TGTGCCTGGAGTCCCGAGGGACATTATAGCAATCAGCCCCAGCATTTT. This translates into CAWSPEGHYSNQPQHF.

This chain joins TRBV4-1 and TRBJ1-2; unclear D gene. Germline CDR1 reads MGHRA; CDR2 reads YSYEKL. This CDR3 has 11 amino acids. Trimming removed 5 bases at V and 8 bases at J, with 9 bases between. Written as DNA, the CDR3 is TGCGCCAGCAGCTCTTCGTCGGGCTACACCTTC. Protein: CASSSSSGYTF.